A single sample gave rise to the 23 T cell receptor beta chains below, sequenced in a study of Ad26.COV2.S vaccination and SARS-CoV-2 variants. This sample's treatment: some 20 received Ad26.COV2.S at low or high dose, single or two shots; several received placebo; per-sample allocation not given. Day 63 after the first injection of vaccine or placebo was the sampling time. Clones were read by immunoSEQ multiplex PCR, and TCRdb kept only the in-frame ones, dropping some. The sample contains about 350,000 clones, about 86% of which appear only once. The sample in question was peripheral blood, obtained in a trial of Ad26.COV2.S vaccine versus placebo. The source is a person between 18 and 60 years old who received the Ad26.COV2.S COVID-19 vaccine or a placebo.

This clone was observed a handful of times. The rearrangement joins TRBV27 to TRBJ2-4; 8 bases agree with TRBD1. V was clipped by 8 bases and J by 6 bases; unmatched bases: 6. Germline V gives CDR1 MNHEY, CDR2 SMNVEV (reference sequence). The CDR3 consists of 13 residues. In DNA, the CDR3 is TGTGCCAGCGGACCCGGACAGGGAAACATTCAGTACTTC. Protein sequence: CASGPGQGNIQYF.

The chain is built from TRBV6-6 and TRBJ1-6, with TRBD1 matching over 7 bases. In germline, CDR1 is MNHNY, CDR2 SVGAGI (reference sequence). V was clipped by 7 bases and J by 8 bases; unmatched bases: 11. The CDR3 totals 15 residues. The chain's CDR3 is CASTQGGLPHSPLHF. For the CDR3, the DNA is TGTGCCAGCACGCAGGGGGGCCTTCCCCATTCACCCCTCCACTTT.

This chain links TRBV19 with TRBJ2-1, with D possibly being TRBD2 (6 bases). CDR1 and CDR2 from the germline V gene are LNHDA and SQIVND (reference sequence). The CDR3 sequence is 17 residues long. V was cut by 5 bases and J by 0 bases, with 17 bases left in between. Here the CDR3 reads CASSPGTSVSSYNEQFF. The CDR3, as DNA: TGTGCCAGTAGTCCAGGGACTTCCGTGAGCTCCTACAATGAGCAGTTCTTC.

The chain joins TRBV5-1 to TRBJ2-3; TRBD2 might be the D (5 bases). V lost 4 bases, J lost 5 bases, and 11 bases lay in between. CDR1 is SGHRS, CDR2 YFSETQ, per germline. This CDR3 comprises 13 residues. The DNA for the CDR3 is TGCGCCAGCAGCCCCCTTGGACTAGATACGCAGTATTTT. This codes for CASSPLGLDTQYF.

This clone was found once. The V gene is TRBV28, the J gene TRBJ2-5; the D gene is possibly TRBD2 (7 bases). The CDR3 covers 16 residues. Trimming pared 7 bases from V and 0 bases from J, leaving 18 bases between. Germline CDR1 reads MDHEN; CDR2 reads SYDVKM. CDR3 sequence: CASTPLGGAYQETQYF. The CDR3 nucleotides read TGTGCCAGCACCCCTCTGGGGGGGGCGTACCAAGAGACCCAGTACTTC.

This chain joins TRBV5-1 and TRBJ1-1; 7 nucleotides agree with TRBD1. The CDR3 extends over 16 amino acids. The germline gives CDR1 SGHRS, CDR2 YFSETQ. The V and J ends lost 5 bases and 1 base, in that order; junction bases with no gene match: 11. The CDR3 coding sequence is TGCGCCAGCAGGAGGAACAGGGGTGGGGAGAACACTGAAGCTTTCTTT. Its protein product is CASRRNRGGENTEAFF.

The V call is TRBV6-6, the J call TRBJ1-5, with 9 bases matching TRBD1. Germline CDR1 MNHNY, CDR2 SVGAGI (reference sequence). The CDR3 covers 14 residues. The V gene end was trimmed by 6 bases and the J gene end by 9 bases; junction bases not matched to a gene: 9. CDR3 sequence reads: CASRTGTGYSPQHF. The CDR3 region has the DNA TGTGCCAGCAGAACCGGGACAGGGTATTCGCCCCAGCATTTT.

The chain recombines TRBV2 with TRBJ2-4; D gene uncertain. The length of the CDR3 is 13 residues. Trimming stripped 8 bases from V and 0 bases from J, with 8 bases between. Germline loops: CDR1 SNHLY, CDR2 FYNNEI. In DNA form, the CDR3 reads TGTGCCAGCTTGTGGGAAGCCAAAAACATTCAGTACTTC. Protein sequence: CASLWEAKNIQYF.

V usage is TRBV5-6 and J usage is TRBJ2-3; 8 nucleotides align to TRBD1. The trim removed 4 bases at V and 2 bases at J, leaving 3 bases unmatched. CDR3 length: 14 residues. Germline V gene data show CDR1 as SGHDT and CDR2 as YYEEEE. The CDR3 DNA follows: TGTGCCAGCAGCCGGGGACAGGCCACAGATACGCAGTATTTT. Translated: CASSRGQATDTQYF.

This chain links TRBV5-4 with TRBJ1-1, with 9 bases that match TRBD1. The germline V gene encodes CDR1 SGHNT and CDR2 YYREEE (reference sequence). The CDR3 runs to 16 residues. The junction had 7 bases not matched to a gene; V was cut back by 4 bases and J by 0 bases. In DNA, the CDR3 is TGTGCCAGCAGCCTTGGACAGGGGACCTTGAACACTGAAGCTTTCTTT. Translated, it gives CASSLGQGTLNTEAFF.

The chain carries TRBV10-2 and TRBJ2-7; 14 bases match TRBD2. V lost 8 bases to trimming and J lost 3 bases; unmatched junction nucleotides: 6. The CDR3 is 15 amino acids. Germline V gene lookup returns CDR1 WSHSY and CDR2 SAAADI. The CDR3 protein is CASGPGLAGDYEQYF. As DNA, the CDR3 is TGCGCCAGCGGACCGGGACTAGCGGGAGACTACGAGCAGTACTTC.

The chain joins TRBV12-3 or TRBV12-4 to TRBJ2-1; a weak D match, TRBD1 (6 bases). The V end lost 5 bases, the J end lost 9 bases, and 11 bases lay between the germline ends. This CDR3 is 12 amino acids long. CDR3 region: CASSSYRVEQFF. The CDR3 DNA follows: TGTGCCAGCAGTAGCTACAGGGTTGAGCAGTTCTTC.

CDR3 sequence reads: CASSQGGPLNTEAFF. Written as DNA, the CDR3 is TGTGCCAGCAGCCAGGGAGGGCCCCTGAACACTGAAGCTTTCTTT. The gene calls are TRBV28 and TRBJ1-1; maybe TRBD1 (5 bases). Trimming took off 6 bases at V and 0 bases at J, with 14 bases between the two ends. Germline-derived CDR1 and CDR2 are MDHEN and SYDVKM. There are 15 residues in the CDR3.

The gene calls are TRBV19 and TRBJ2-1; D is unclear. CDR1 LNHDA and CDR2 SQIVND come from the germline V gene (reference sequence). The CDR3 has 13 amino acids. Trimming left V 3 bases short and J 7 bases short, with 10 bases between. The DNA for the CDR3 is TGTGCCAGTAGTATCCGAGACTTTAATGAGCAGTTCTTC. Protein: CASSIRDFNEQFF.

This rearrangement joins TRBV7-6 to TRBJ2-7; 13 positions agree with TRBD2. Trimming at V came to 1 base and at J to 8 bases, leaving 8 bases not matched to a gene. CDR1 is SGHVS and CDR2 is FNYEAQ in the germline V gene. The CDR3 contains 16 residues. The CDR3: CASSLGSGLAGEKQYF. In DNA, the CDR3 is TGTGCCAGCAGCTTAGGTTCCGGACTAGCGGGAGAGAAGCAGTACTTC.

This sequence joins TRBV12-2 and TRBJ2-2; the D call in the table, TRBD2, was not verified against the DNA. TRBV12-2 is flagged as a pseudogene. The CDR3 loop spans 18 amino acids. CDR3 region: CASRPMGGRGPNTGELFF. CDR3 sequence (DNA): TGTGCAAGTCGCCCGATGGGCGGGAGGGGCCCAAACACCGGGGAGCTGTTTTTT.

This clone was seen a handful of times. The chain has TRBV7-2 and TRBJ2-7, with D possibly TRBD1 on 8 matching bases. Germline loops: CDR1 SGHTA, CDR2 FQGNSA. The CDR3 has 13 residues. The germline V and J ends were trimmed by 6 bases and 4 bases, with 13 bases remaining between them. CDR3 sequence reads: CASRDREGYEQYF. The CDR3 nucleotides are TGTGCCAGCAGGGACAGGGAGGGGTACGAGCAGTACTTC.

As DNA, the CDR3 is TGTGCCACCTCCGGGACTCTATTGGGAAATGAGCAGTTCTTC. Amino acid sequence: CATSGTLLGNEQFF. The J gene is TRBJ2-1, the V gene TRBV24-1, with D possibly TRBD2 on 6 matching bases. Germline V gene lookup returns CDR1 KGHDR and CDR2 SFDVKD. V lost 9 bases and J lost 7, with 18 bases in between. The length of the CDR3 is 14 residues.

A remark on this clone: The sample holds other DNA sequences that translate to the same CDR3. The chain carries TRBV5-1 and TRBJ1-6; a possible D gene is TRBD1 (6 bases). V was clipped by 0 bases and J by 8 bases, with 12 bases between them. The CDR3 runs 15 residues. Germline CDR1 reads SGHRS; CDR2 reads YFSETQ. CDR3: CASSLAGGRYSPLHF. Here the CDR3 DNA reads TGCGCCAGCAGCTTGGCGGGGGGCCGGTATTCACCCCTCCACTTT.

Remarks on this clone: At the DNA level, this CDR3 is encoded by other sequences in the same sample as well. The J gene is TRBJ1-5, the V gene TRBV2; 8 bases fit TRBD1. This CDR3 is built from 14 residues. Germline-derived CDR1 and CDR2 are SNHLY and FYNNEI. The V segment lost 7 bases and the J segment 4 bases; nucleotides outside the gene matches: 6. CDR3 nucleotide sequence: TGTGCCAGCACCGGACAGGGAGGAAATCAGCCCCAGCATTTT. This encodes CASTGQGGNQPQHF.

V is TRBV5-1 and J is TRBJ2-1, with TRBD1 matching 9 bases. The CDR3 contains 15 residues. CDR1 SGHRS and CDR2 YFSETQ come from the germline V gene. J was trimmed by 4 bases and V by 4 bases; bases with no gene match: 6. The CDR3 sequence is CASSPGTGYYNEQFF. The CDR3 coding sequence is TGCGCCAGCAGCCCCGGGACAGGGTATTACAATGAGCAGTTCTTC.

This clone has just one count. The V gene is TRBV19, the J gene TRBJ2-5; D is possibly TRBD1 (5 bases). The CDR3 sequence is 14 residues long. Trimming took off 6 bases at V and 5 bases at J, with 16 bases between the two ends. CDR1 and CDR2 from the germline V gene are LNHDA and SQIVND (reference sequence). CDR3 coding DNA: TGTGCCAGTAGCATAACAAGGGGTTGGGAGACCCAGTACTTC. It translates to CASSITRGWETQYF. Full variable domain (outside the CDR3, taken from reference TRBV19 and TRBJ2-5): DGGITQSPKYLFRKEGQNVTLSCEQNLNHDAMYWYRQDPGQGLRLIYYSQIVNDFQKGDIAEGYSVSREKKESFPLTVTSAQKNPTAFYLCASSITRGWETQYFGPGTRLLVL.

There are many counts of this clone. DNA for the CDR3: TGTGCCAGCAGTACAGGGGCTAACTATGGCTACACCTTC. Its protein is CASSTGANYGYTF. The rearrangement uses TRBV5-6 and TRBJ1-2; 7 bases map to TRBD1. In germline, CDR1 is SGHDT, CDR2 YYEEEE. This CDR3 has 13 residues. J lost 0 bases, V lost 5 bases, and 1 base had no gene match.